A single sample gave rise to the 6 T cell receptor beta chains below, sequenced in a study of OX40 agonist ivuxolimab in advanced cancers. Profiled with immunoSEQ multiplex PCR; TCRdb holds only in-frame clones, not every one. This repertoire shows tens of thousands of clones, around 91% found once; its top ten account for approximately 4.4%. The specimen was CD4+ or CD8+ T cells sorted from blood, collected in a trial of the OX40 agonist ivuxolimab. The receptors stem from an adult with an advanced solid tumor such as melanoma, head and neck, liver or kidney cancer.

Judged by abundance, this clone is medium-sized. This chain links TRBV7-3 with TRBJ1-2; 10 bases fit TRBD1. There are 13 residues in the CDR3. CDR1 is SGHTA and CDR2 is FQGTGA in the germline V gene. V dropped 5 bases and J dropped 8; count of bases not matched to a gene: 5. Here the CDR3 reads CASSPGQGEGYTF. The CDR3 DNA is TGTGCCAGCAGCCCCGGACAGGGGGAAGGCTACACCTTC.

CDR3 sequence (DNA): TGTGCCAGCAGTTACTCTGTGGGGACAGGGTATGGCTACACCTTC. This codes for CASSYSVGTGYGYTF. The V call is TRBV6-5, the J call TRBJ1-2; 9 bases are a match to TRBD1. V trimming: 0 bases; J trimming: 5 bases; junction bases outside the gene matches: 4. The CDR3 sequence is 15 residues long. Germline V gene data show CDR1 as MNHEY and CDR2 as SVGAGI.

This chain uses TRBV28 with TRBJ1-1; D unclear. The CDR3 covers 12 residues. Germline assignment: CDR1 MDHEN and CDR2 SYDVKM. V was pared by 0 bases and J by 8 bases, with 7 bases between. CDR3 residues: CASSLWVSEAFF. CDR3 in DNA: TGTGCCAGCAGTTTATGGGTTTCGGAAGCTTTCTTT.

The chain is built from TRBV18 and TRBJ2-2, with TRBD2 matching 8 bases. J was trimmed by 2 bases and V by 2 bases; bases with no gene match: 7. Germline CDR1 KGHSH, CDR2 LQKENI. The CDR3 consists of 17 residues. The CDR3 sequence is CASSPVSSGSNTGELFF. Written as DNA, the CDR3 is TGTGCCAGCTCACCAGTCTCCAGCGGGAGTAACACCGGGGAGCTGTTTTTT.

The genes are TRBV29-1 and TRBJ2-5; no reliable D call. This CDR3 region has 12 residues. V lost 0 bases and J 5 bases, leaving 7 bases between the germline ends. Germline V gene data show CDR1 as SQVTM and CDR2 as ANQGSEA. CDR3 sequence reads: CSVEDLGETQYF. CDR3 nucleotides: TGCAGCGTTGAAGATCTTGGGGAGACCCAGTACTTC. Complete variable domain (other parts from reference TRBV29-1 and TRBJ2-5): SAVISQKPSRDICQRGTSLTIQCQVDSQVTMMFWYRQQPGQSLTLIATANQGSEATYESGFVIDKFPISRPNLTFSTLTVSNMSPEDSSIYLCSVEDLGETQYFGPGTRLLVL.

The chain has TRBV30 and TRBJ2-5; 13 bases are shared with TRBD2. V shed 1 base, J shed 5 bases, and the junction held 4 bases outside the gene matches. In germline, CDR1 is GTSNPN, CDR2 SVGIG (reference sequence). The CDR3 loop spans 15 amino acids. CDR3 DNA sequence: TGTGCCTGGAGTGGAACTAGCGGGGGGGTTGAGACCCAGTACTTC. This gives the protein CAWSGTSGGVETQYF.